This T cell receptor (beta chain) is drawn from a study of blood T cell repertoires in COVID-19. Overall study context: The cDNA or gDNA used as material had been derived from T cells, B-cell-depleted T cells, or PBMCs.

The V gene's germline CDR1 is SEHNR and CDR2 FQNEAQ (reference sequence). The CDR3 has 16 amino acids. The J segment lost 2 bases and the V segment lost 2 bases, leaving 1 base of the junction unmatched. In its sample, this clone was seen many times. Clones were read by immunoSEQ multiplex PCR, and TCRdb kept only the in-frame ones, dropping some. The sample carries 150,000 to 200,000 clones, 81% recorded once. Sequencing was performed on peripheral blood. The V and J genes are TRBV7-9 and TRBJ2-6; the match to TRBD1 covers 9 bases. The clonotype originates from a human donor in a cohort sampled during active COVID-19. The DNA of the CDR3 is TGTGCCAGCAGCTTAACAGGGGGCGCTGGGGCCAACGTCCTGACTTTC. Translated: CASSLTGGAGANVLTF.